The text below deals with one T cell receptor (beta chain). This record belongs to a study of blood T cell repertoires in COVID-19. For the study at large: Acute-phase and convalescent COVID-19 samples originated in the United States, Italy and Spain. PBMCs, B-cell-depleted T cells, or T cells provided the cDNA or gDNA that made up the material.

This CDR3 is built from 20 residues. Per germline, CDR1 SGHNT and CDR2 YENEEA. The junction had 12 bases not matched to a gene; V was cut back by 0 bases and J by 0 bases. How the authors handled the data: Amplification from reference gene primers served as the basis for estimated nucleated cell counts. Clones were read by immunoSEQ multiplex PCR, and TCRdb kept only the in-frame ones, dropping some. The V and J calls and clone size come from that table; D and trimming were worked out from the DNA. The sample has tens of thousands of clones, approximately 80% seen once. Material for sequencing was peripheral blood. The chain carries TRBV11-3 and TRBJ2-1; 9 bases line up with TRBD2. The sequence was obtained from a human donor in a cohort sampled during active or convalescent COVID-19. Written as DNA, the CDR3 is TGTGCCAGCAGCTTAGAATTCCCTAGCGGGGAGGAGAGCTCCTACAATGAGCAGTTCTTC. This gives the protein CASSLEFPSGEESSYNEQFF.